A single count supports the clone carrying this T cell receptor (beta chain). In the same sample, other DNA sequences code for this CDR3. Researchers ran the assay at a deep level. Libraries were prepared by immunoSEQ multiplex PCR; TCRdb keeps only in-frame clonotypes and omits some of them. The table lists roughly 2 million clones, 85% to 95% of them singletons. This sample stems from a study of shared clonotypes between healthy human individuals. The source is a man between 18 and 29 years old in good health. The sample taken for sequencing was naive CD4+ T cells sorted from blood. Sample subset: CD45RA+ positively selected.

DNA of the CDR3: TGCGCCAGCAGCTTCGGCGGGGATCAGCCCCAGCATTTT. Amino acids: CASSFGGDQPQHF. This chain uses TRBV5-1 with TRBJ1-5, with unresolved D. The CDR3 totals 13 residues. The germline V and J ends were trimmed by 2 bases and 5 bases, with 8 bases remaining between them. CDR1 is SGHRS and CDR2 is YFSETQ in the germline V gene.